These 14 T cell receptor beta chains originate from one sample sequenced in a study of T-cell reconstitution after alpha-beta-depleted transplantation in children. Unique molecular identifiers featured in how the TCRbeta library was prepared. Via MiXCR, TCRdb re-called the PCR reads, giving one row per CDR3 protein. The sample yields over 150,000 distinct CDR3 sequences, approximately 6.8% seen once. The input for sequencing was PBMCs, taken before TCRalphabeta/CD19-depleted stem cell transplant. Source of these receptors: a girl under three years old with combined immunodeficiency, due to receive a stem cell transplant.

Many counts were recorded for this clonotype. The chain carries TRBV7-6 and TRBJ2-7; D uncertain. The CDR3 sequence is 13 residues long. CDR1 is SGHVS, CDR2 FNYEAQ, per germline. The V gene lost 1 base and the J gene lost 3 bases, with 7 bases spanning the gap. The CDR3 protein is CASSLGHIYEQYF. DNA of the CDR3: TGTGCCAGCAGCTTAGGGCATATCTACGAGCAGTACTTC.

A word on this clonotype: This may come from a read error, since a much larger clone is one base off. This sequence joins TRBV10-3 and TRBJ1-1, with 11 bases lining up with TRBD1. The germline gives CDR1 ENHRY, CDR2 SYGVKD. The CDR3 sequence is 14 residues long. The CDR3 sequence: CAMSAGTGGTEAFF. CDR3 DNA sequence: TGTGCCATGAGTGCCGGGACAGGGGGCACTGAAGCTTTCTTT.

This clonotype was detected ten times or more. The rearrangement joins TRBV4-1 to TRBJ1-4; D is possibly TRBD1 (5 bases). CDR3 length equals 16 residues. Deletions cut 2 bases from V and 8 bases from J, with 18 bases between. Germline V gene data show CDR1 as MGHRA and CDR2 as YSYEKL. The chain's CDR3 is CASSQNRDFGQEKLFF. CDR3 DNA: TGCGCCAGCAGCCAAAACCGGGACTTTGGTCAAGAAAAACTGTTTTTT.

Many counts were recorded for this clonotype. The V gene is TRBV6-1, the J gene TRBJ1-6; no clear D. The V gene lost 6 bases and the J gene lost 7 bases, with 13 bases spanning the gap. This CDR3 is built from 14 residues. CDR1 is MNHNS and CDR2 is SASEGT in the germline V gene. CDR3 sequence (DNA): TGTGCCAGCAGGCTAGGACGTATAAATTCACCCCTCCACTTT. Residues: CASRLGRINSPLHF.

This clonotype was counted ten times or more. The J gene is TRBJ2-3, the V gene TRBV20-1; D tentatively reads TRBD1 or TRBD2 (5 bases each). The CDR3 runs to 15 residues. V was clipped by 1 base and J by 2 bases, with 13 bases between them. Germline CDR1 DFQATT, CDR2 SNEGSKA (reference sequence). The CDR3 loop is CSARVWDHNTDTQYF. CDR3 nucleotides: TGCAGTGCTAGAGTTTGGGACCATAACACAGATACGCAGTATTTT.

This clonotype showed up just a few times. The chain has TRBV9 and TRBJ1-5; TRBD1 is a possible D gene (6 bases). Germline V lookup: CDR1 SGDLS, CDR2 YYNGEE. This CDR3 has 14 residues. V shed 3 bases and J shed 6 bases, with 13 bases lying between them. CDR3 region: CASSEGGFSQPQHF. In DNA form, the CDR3 reads TGTGCCAGCAGCGAGGGGGGGTTTTCTCAGCCCCAGCATTTT.

V is TRBV28 and J is TRBJ2-1, with a weak D call TRBD2 (7 bases). The CDR3 covers 17 residues. The V and J ends lost 5 bases and 4 bases respectively, with 21 bases between them. Germline values: CDR1 MDHEN, CDR2 SYDVKM. In nucleotides, the CDR3 is TGTGCCAGCAGTACCCTATTGGGGGGGGGCATTTACAATGAGCAGTTCTTC. It encodes CASSTLLGGGIYNEQFF.

This clonotype was counted at least ten times. The V and J genes are TRBV20-1 and TRBJ2-2; the match to TRBD1 covers 8 bases. CDR1 is DFQATT, CDR2 SNEGSKA, per germline (reference sequence). Trimming cost V 4 bases and J 6 bases; bases outside gene matches: 7. The CDR3 runs to 14 residues. The DNA of the CDR3 is TGCAGTGCTAACGTTGGACAGGGCCCCGGGGAGCTGTTTTTT. It is translated as CSANVGQGPGELFF.

This clonotype has a count of ten or more. The chain links TRBV6-5 to TRBJ2-5, with unresolved D. The V end was cut by 5 bases, the J end by 5 bases, with 6 bases between. Germline assignment: CDR1 MNHEY and CDR2 SVGAGI. This CDR3 is 11 amino acids long. The CDR3, as DNA: TGTGCCAGCAGTGTATCGGAGACCCAGTACTTC. It codes for CASSVSETQYF.

This clonotype was counted at least ten times. The CDR3 nucleotides are TGTGCCAGTAGTCCACAGGGAGAAACTGAAGCTTTCTTT. Translated, it gives CASSPQGETEAFF. The gene calls are TRBV19 and TRBJ1-1; D is possibly TRBD1 (6 bases). This CDR3 is built from 13 residues. Germline values: CDR1 LNHDA, CDR2 SQIVND (reference sequence). Trimming left V 5 bases short and J 5 bases short, with 12 bases between.

This clonotype was detected ten times or more. The chain recombines TRBV20-1 with TRBJ2-1, with 12 bases that match TRBD2. Trimming removed 6 bases from V and 4 bases from J; junction bases left unmatched: 4. The CDR3 runs 14 residues. CDR1 and CDR2 from the germline V gene are DFQATT and SNEGSKA (reference sequence). In DNA form, the CDR3 reads TGCAGTGCCCCTGGACTAGCGGGGTACAATGAGCAGTTCTTC. Amino acids: CSAPGLAGYNEQFF.

This clonotype was found many times. The rearrangement uses TRBV12-3 or TRBV12-4 and TRBJ2-1, with D unresolved. With 8 bases removed from V and 4 bases from J, the gap between germline ends came to 12 bases. The CDR3 loop spans 13 amino acids. CDR3 sequence (DNA): TGTGCCAGCTGCCCACGCCCGTACAATGAGCAGTTCTTC. Translated, it gives CASCPRPYNEQFF.

Ten or more counts support this clonotype. The chain uses TRBV5-1 and TRBJ2-1; 8 bases are shared with TRBD1. Germline V gene lookup returns CDR1 SGHRS and CDR2 YFSETQ. V was pared by 0 bases and J by 7 bases, with 6 bases of the junction left unmatched. CDR3 size: 15 residues. The chain's CDR3 is CASSLVQGAGNEQFF. The CDR3 DNA reads as TGCGCCAGCAGCTTGGTCCAGGGGGCGGGGAATGAGCAGTTCTTC.

This clonotype has at least ten counts. V is TRBV7-2 and J is TRBJ2-3; a weak D match, TRBD1 (5 bases). CDR3 size: 17 residues. Germline CDR1 and CDR2: SGHTA and FQGNSA. V lost 6 bases, J lost 0 bases, and 19 bases lay in between. Here the CDR3 DNA reads TGTGCCAGCAGGTGGACACACATACAACCTAGCACAGATACGCAGTATTTT. Translation gives CASRWTHIQPSTDTQYF.